This is a list of T cell receptor beta chains from one sample in a study of T cell changes during pregnancy in multiple sclerosis. Sequencing used immunoSEQ multiplex PCR; TCRdb keeps in-frame clones, though not all of them. Here the sample spans some 60,000 clones, 92% being singletons. The sample here was peripheral blood, taken in the first trimester of pregnancy. These receptors all stem from a female donor with multiple sclerosis, enrolled in a pregnancy study. CDR3s leave out the opening cysteine and the closing phenylalanine or tryptophan.

J gene: TRBJ2-5
V gene: TRBV14
CDR3 protein: ASSPGLPGETQY

J gene: TRBJ1-2
V gene: TRBV29-1
CDR3 protein: SAQQRFYGYT

J gene: TRBJ1-1
V gene: TRBV27
CDR3 protein: ASSFQGQPLEAF

J gene: TRBJ1-2
V gene: TRBV7-9
CDR3 protein: ASSPEIQGSGYT

J gene: TRBJ2-1
V gene: TRBV12-5
CDR3 protein: ASGLVQEQF

J gene: TRBJ1-1
V gene: TRBV7-9
CDR3 protein: ASSLVPQPTVSEAF

J gene: TRBJ1-1
V gene: TRBV10-3
CDR3 protein: AISVNGIDEAF

J gene: TRBJ1-5
V gene: TRBV10-1
CDR3 protein: ASPSTGTGDKPQH

J gene: TRBJ1-5
V gene: TRBV19
CDR3 protein: ASSITGGGQPQH

J gene: TRBJ2-5
V gene: TRBV6-6
CDR3 protein: ASSSSGGDRSQY

J gene: TRBJ2-5
V gene: TRBV30
CDR3 protein: AWSVLWGVQETQY

J gene: TRBJ1-2
V gene: TRBV4-2
CDR3 protein: ASSQAVYGYT

J gene: TRBJ2-7
V gene: TRBV7-9
CDR3 protein: ASSGLAALYEQY

J gene: TRBJ2-7
V gene: TRBV5-6
CDR3 protein: ASSPTGLGKWNEQY

J gene: TRBJ1-5
V gene: TRBV27
CDR3 protein: ASSSGTVKSYSNQPQH

J gene: TRBJ1-1
V gene: TRBV30
CDR3 protein: AWSVGAAF

J gene: TRBJ1-1
V gene: TRBV15
CDR3 protein: ATSSGPSNTEAF

J gene: TRBJ1-1
V gene: TRBV18
CDR3 protein: ASSSIAEAF

J gene: TRBJ2-1
V gene: TRBV4-2
CDR3 protein: ASSQDPARGVYNEQF

J gene: TRBJ1-5
V gene: TRBV4-3
CDR3 protein: ASSPGTGVGQPQH

J gene: TRBJ2-7
V gene: TRBV14
CDR3 protein: ASSQSRGQIYEQY

J gene: TRBJ1-1
V gene: TRBV5-4
CDR3 protein: ASSWGQGPNTEAF

J gene: NA
V gene: TRBV2
CDR3 protein: ASSEFGGDRYEQY

J gene: TRBJ2-2
V gene: TRBV19
CDR3 protein: ASSVELAGGTGELF

J gene: TRBJ2-6
V gene: TRBV18
CDR3 protein: ASSRDSGANVLT

J gene: TRBJ1-6
V gene: TRBV11-2
CDR3 protein: ASSRTDSNSPLH

J gene: TRBJ1-2
V gene: TRBV4-3
CDR3 protein: ASSQDPGVNYGYT

J gene: TRBJ2-1
V gene: TRBV10-3
CDR3 protein: AIALAGSYNEQF

J gene: TRBJ2-7
V gene: TRBV6-4
CDR3 protein: ASSPARLATYEQY

J gene: TRBJ2-2
V gene: TRBV5-4
CDR3 protein: ASSLLAGANTGELF

J gene: TRBJ2-5
V gene: TRBV5-6
CDR3 protein: ASRRVERGGPETQY

J gene: TRBJ2-7
V gene: TRBV7-3
CDR3 protein: ASSSFRTGFYEQY

J gene: TRBJ2-5
V gene: TRBV4-3
CDR3 protein: ASSRGGAPLQETQY

J gene: TRBJ1-2
V gene: TRBV5-8
CDR3 protein: ASSLVRDRDHYGYT

J gene: TRBJ2-3
V gene: TRBV15
CDR3 protein: ATSRGLATGTDTQY

J gene: TRBJ1-2
V gene: TRBV7-2
CDR3 protein: ASSLARTGLVYGYT

J gene: TRBJ1-3
V gene: TRBV19
CDR3 protein: ASSILRGGGSGNTIY

J gene: TRBJ1-2
V gene: TRBV4-2
CDR3 protein: ASSQDRDYGYT

J gene: TRBJ2-5
V gene: TRBV4-2
CDR3 protein: ASSPATSGEETQY

J gene: TRBJ1-1
V gene: TRBV4-3
CDR3 protein: ASSRGVNTEAF

J gene: TRBJ2-5
V gene: TRBV7-2
CDR3 protein: ASSLVSSGQETQY

J gene: TRBJ1-1
V gene: TRBV7-2
CDR3 protein: ASSARTGLGTEAF

J gene: TRBJ2-5
V gene: TRBV4-3
CDR3 protein: ASSQDPGGATGETQY

J gene: TRBJ2-7
V gene: TRBV29-1
CDR3 protein: SVTGQGGGEQY

J gene: TRBJ2-5
V gene: TRBV9
CDR3 protein: ASSVAASGGVTQY

J gene: TRBJ2-1
V gene: TRBV9
CDR3 protein: ASSDPGAGGNEQF

J gene: TRBJ1-1
V gene: TRBV5-4
CDR3 protein: ASSLRGQAEAF

J gene: TRBJ2-1
V gene: TRBV12-5
CDR3 protein: ASGPGTDNEQF

J gene: TRBJ1-5
V gene: TRBV9
CDR3 protein: ASSAGQGVGQPQH

J gene: TRBJ2-7
V gene: TRBV7-9
CDR3 protein: AIPGEDYEQY

J gene: TRBJ1-2
V gene: TRBV5-1
CDR3 protein: ASSLERGYDGYT

J gene: TRBJ2-7
V gene: TRBV7-7
CDR3 protein: ASSLGTGGGYEQY

J gene: TRBJ2-3
V gene: TRBV29-1
CDR3 protein: SAQVQITDTQY

J gene: TRBJ2-3
V gene: TRBV6-4
CDR3 protein: ASSEGLATDTQY

J gene: TRBJ1-6
V gene: TRBV7-3
CDR3 protein: ASSSEGQGNSPLH

J gene: TRBJ2-5
V gene: TRBV10-3
CDR3 protein: AISVMRDQETQY

J gene: TRBJ1-5
V gene: TRBV12-5
CDR3 protein: ASGLEWGGQPQH

J gene: TRBJ1-1
V gene: TRBV7-8
CDR3 protein: ASSRTGGGNTEAF

J gene: TRBJ2-3
V gene: TRBV4-1
CDR3 protein: ASSLFSTRTSGATDTQY